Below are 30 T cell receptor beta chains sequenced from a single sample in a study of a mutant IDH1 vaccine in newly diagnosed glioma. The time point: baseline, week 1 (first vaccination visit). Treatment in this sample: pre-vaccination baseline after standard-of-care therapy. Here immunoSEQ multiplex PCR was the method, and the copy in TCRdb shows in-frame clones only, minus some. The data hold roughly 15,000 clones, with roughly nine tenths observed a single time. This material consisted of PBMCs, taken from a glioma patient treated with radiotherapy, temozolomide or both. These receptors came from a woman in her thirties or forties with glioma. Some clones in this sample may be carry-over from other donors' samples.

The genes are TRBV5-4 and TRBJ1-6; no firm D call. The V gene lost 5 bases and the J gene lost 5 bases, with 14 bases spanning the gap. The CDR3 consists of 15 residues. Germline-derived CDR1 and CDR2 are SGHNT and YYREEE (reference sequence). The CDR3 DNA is TGTGCCAGCAGTTCTCCCGCCGGTAATAATTCACCCCTCCACTTT. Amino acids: CASSSPAGNNSPLHF.

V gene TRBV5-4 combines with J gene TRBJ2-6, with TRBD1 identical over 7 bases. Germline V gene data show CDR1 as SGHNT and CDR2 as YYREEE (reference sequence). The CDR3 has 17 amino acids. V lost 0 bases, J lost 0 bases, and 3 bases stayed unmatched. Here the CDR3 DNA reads TGTGCCAGCAGCTTGGCCCGGGACAGCTCTGGGGCCAACGTCCTGACTTTC. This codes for CASSLARDSSGANVLTF. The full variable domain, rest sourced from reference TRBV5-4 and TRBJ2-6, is ETGVTQSPTHLIKTRGQQVTLRCSSQSGHNTVSWYQQALGQGPQFIFQYYREEENGRGNFPPRFSGLQFPNYSSELNVNALELDDSALYLCASSLARDSSGANVLTFGAGSRLTVL.

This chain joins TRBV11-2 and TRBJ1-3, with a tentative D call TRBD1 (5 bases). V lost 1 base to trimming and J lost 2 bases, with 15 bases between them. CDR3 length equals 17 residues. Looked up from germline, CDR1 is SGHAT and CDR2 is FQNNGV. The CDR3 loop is CASSLVRGFSPGNTIYF. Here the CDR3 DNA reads TGTGCCAGCAGCTTAGTGAGGGGATTTAGTCCTGGAAACACCATATATTTT.

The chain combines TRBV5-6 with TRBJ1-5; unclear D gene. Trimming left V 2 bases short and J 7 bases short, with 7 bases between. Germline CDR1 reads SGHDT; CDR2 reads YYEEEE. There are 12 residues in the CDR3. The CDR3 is CASSFLRQPQHF. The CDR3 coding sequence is TGTGCCAGCAGCTTTTTGCGCCAGCCCCAGCATTTT.

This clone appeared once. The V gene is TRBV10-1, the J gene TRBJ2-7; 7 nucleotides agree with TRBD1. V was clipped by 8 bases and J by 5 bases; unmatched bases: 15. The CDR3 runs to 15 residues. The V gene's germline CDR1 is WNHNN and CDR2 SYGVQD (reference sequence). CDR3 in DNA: TGCGCCAGCTCTGCCCCGGGACAGTCCCAGAACGAGCAGTACTTC. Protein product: CASSAPGQSQNEQYF.

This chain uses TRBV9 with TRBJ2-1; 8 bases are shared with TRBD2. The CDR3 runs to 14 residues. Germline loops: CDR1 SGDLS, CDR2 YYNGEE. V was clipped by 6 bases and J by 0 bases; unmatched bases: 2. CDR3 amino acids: CASNLAGSYNEQFF. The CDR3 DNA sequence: TGTGCCAGCAATCTAGCGGGCTCCTACAATGAGCAGTTCTTC.

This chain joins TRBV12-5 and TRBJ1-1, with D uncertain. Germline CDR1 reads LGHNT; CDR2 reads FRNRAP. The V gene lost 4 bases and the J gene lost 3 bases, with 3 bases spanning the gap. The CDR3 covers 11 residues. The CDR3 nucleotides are TGTGCTAGTGGTTCGGACACTGAAGCTTTCTTT. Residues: CASGSDTEAFF.

The CDR3 spells CAWNTRGGEQYF. The CDR3 coding sequence is TGTGCCTGGAACACCCGAGGTGGCGAGCAGTACTTC. This chain joins TRBV30 and TRBJ2-7; D remains unclear. The CDR3 spans 12 residues. Germline CDR1 and CDR2: GTSNPN and SVGIG (reference sequence). Between the trimmed V and J ends, which lost 4 bases and 6 bases, there was a span of 13 bases.

The CDR3 sequence is CASSLLSLNTEAFF. CDR3 DNA sequence: TGCGCCAGCAGCTTGCTGTCTCTGAACACTGAAGCTTTCTTT. The J gene is TRBJ1-1, the V gene TRBV5-1; D is uncertain. V was cut by 1 base and J by 0 bases, with 7 bases left in between. Germline V lookup: CDR1 SGHRS, CDR2 YFSETQ. The CDR3 totals 14 residues.

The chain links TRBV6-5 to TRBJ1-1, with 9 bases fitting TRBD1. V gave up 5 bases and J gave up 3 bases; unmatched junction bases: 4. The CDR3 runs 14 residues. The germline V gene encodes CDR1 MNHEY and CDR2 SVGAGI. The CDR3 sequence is CASSKRTGDTEAFF. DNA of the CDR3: TGTGCCAGCAGTAAGAGGACAGGGGACACTGAAGCTTTCTTT.

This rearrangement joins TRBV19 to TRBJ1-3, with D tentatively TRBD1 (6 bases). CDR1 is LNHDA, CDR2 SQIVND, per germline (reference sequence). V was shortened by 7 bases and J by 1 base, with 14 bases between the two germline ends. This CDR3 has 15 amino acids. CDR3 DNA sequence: TGTGCCAGTATTGAATGGACAGAATCTGGAAACACCATATATTTT. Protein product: CASIEWTESGNTIYF.

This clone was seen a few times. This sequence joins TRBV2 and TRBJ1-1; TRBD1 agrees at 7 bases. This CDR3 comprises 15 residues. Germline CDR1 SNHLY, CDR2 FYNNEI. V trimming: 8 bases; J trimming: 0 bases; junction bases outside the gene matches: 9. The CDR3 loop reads CASRWTGGMNTEAFF. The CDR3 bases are TGTGCCAGCCGGTGGACAGGCGGAATGAACACTGAAGCTTTCTTT.

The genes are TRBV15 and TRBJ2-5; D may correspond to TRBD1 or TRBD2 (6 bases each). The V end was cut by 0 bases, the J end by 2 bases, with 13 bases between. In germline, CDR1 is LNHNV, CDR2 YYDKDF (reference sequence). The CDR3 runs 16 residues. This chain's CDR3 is CATSRDRGGGQETQYF. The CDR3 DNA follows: TGTGCCACCAGCAGAGATCGAGGAGGGGGACAAGAGACCCAGTACTTC.

The CDR3 loop reads CASSEGIMNTEAFF. DNA of the CDR3: TGTGCCAGCTCAGAGGGAATTATGAACACTGAAGCTTTCTTT. This chain joins TRBV18 and TRBJ1-1; D not resolved. V lost 5 bases, J lost 0 bases, and 10 bases lay in between. Per the germline V gene, CDR1 is KGHSH and CDR2 is LQKENI. The CDR3 contains 14 residues.

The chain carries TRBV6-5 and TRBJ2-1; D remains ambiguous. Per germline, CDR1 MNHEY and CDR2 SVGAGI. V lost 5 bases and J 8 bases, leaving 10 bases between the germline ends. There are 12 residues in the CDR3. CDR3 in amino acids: CASSSSSYEQFF. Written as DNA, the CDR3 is TGTGCCAGCAGTAGTAGCAGTTATGAGCAGTTCTTC.

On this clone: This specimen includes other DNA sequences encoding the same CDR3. The CDR3 sequence: CAWSVTTGGENEQFF. CDR3 sequence (DNA): TGTGCCTGGAGTGTTACGACGGGAGGCGAAAATGAGCAGTTCTTC. V usage is TRBV30 and J usage is TRBJ2-1; 7 bases agree with TRBD2. Losses at the gene ends were 0 bases for V and 7 bases for J; bases not matched to a gene: 9. The CDR3 contains 15 residues. CDR1 and CDR2 from the germline V gene are GTSNPN and SVGIG (reference sequence).

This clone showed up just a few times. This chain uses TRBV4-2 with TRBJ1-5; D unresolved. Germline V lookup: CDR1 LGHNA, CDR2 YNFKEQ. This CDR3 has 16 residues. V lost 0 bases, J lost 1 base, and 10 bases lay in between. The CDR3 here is CASSQDEMKSNQPQHF. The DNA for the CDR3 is TGTGCCAGCAGCCAAGATGAGATGAAAAGCAATCAGCCCCAGCATTTT.

The CDR3 DNA is TGTGCCACCAGCAGAGATCTGACTAGCGGGAGTGAGCAGTACTTC. It yields the protein CATSRDLTSGSEQYF. The chain joins TRBV15 to TRBJ2-7; 12 bases align to TRBD2. J gave up 7 bases and V 0 bases, and 4 bases lay outside the gene matches. There are 15 residues in the CDR3. CDR1 LNHNV and CDR2 YYDKDF come from the germline V gene (reference sequence). Filled out from reference TRBV15 and TRBJ2-7, the complete variable domain reads DAMVIQNPRYQVTQFGKPVTLSCSQTLNHNVMYWYQQKSSQAPKLLFHYYDKDFNNEADTPDNFQSRRPNTSFCFLDIRSPGLGDTAMYLCATSRDLTSGSEQYFGPGTRLTVT.

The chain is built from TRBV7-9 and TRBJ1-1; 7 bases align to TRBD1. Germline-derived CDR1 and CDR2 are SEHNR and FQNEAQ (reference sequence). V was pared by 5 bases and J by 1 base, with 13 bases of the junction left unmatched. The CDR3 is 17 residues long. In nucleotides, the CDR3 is TGTGCCAGCAGCCCCGGGGACAGTCCCCTACCGAACACTGAAGCTTTCTTT. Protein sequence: CASSPGDSPLPNTEAFF.

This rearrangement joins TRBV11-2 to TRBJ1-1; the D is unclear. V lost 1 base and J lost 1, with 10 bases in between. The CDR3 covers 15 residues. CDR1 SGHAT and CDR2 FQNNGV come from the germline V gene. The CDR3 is CASSLVRRKNTEAFF. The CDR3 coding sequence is TGTGCCAGCAGCTTAGTGAGACGTAAGAACACTGAAGCTTTCTTT.

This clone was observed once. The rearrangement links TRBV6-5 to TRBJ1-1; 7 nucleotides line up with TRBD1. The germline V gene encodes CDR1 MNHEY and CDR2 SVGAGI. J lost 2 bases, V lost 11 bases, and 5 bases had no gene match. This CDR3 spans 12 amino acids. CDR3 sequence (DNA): TGTGCCGCAACAGGGGATAACACTGAAGCTTTCTTT. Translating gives CAATGDNTEAFF.

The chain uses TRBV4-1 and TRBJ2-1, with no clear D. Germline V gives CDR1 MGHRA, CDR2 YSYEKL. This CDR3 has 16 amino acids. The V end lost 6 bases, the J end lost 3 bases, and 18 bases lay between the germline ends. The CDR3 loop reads CASSPPAGNDYNEQFF. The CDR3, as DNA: TGCGCCAGCAGTCCGCCCGCCGGTAACGACTACAATGAGCAGTTCTTC.

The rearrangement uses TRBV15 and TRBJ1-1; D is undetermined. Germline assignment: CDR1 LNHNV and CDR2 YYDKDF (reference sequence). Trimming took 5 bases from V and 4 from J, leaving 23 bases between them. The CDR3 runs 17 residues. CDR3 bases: TGTGCCACCAGCCCGAGCATAAGGAAGGGTATAGGCACTGAAGCTTTCTTT. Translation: CATSPSIRKGIGTEAFF.

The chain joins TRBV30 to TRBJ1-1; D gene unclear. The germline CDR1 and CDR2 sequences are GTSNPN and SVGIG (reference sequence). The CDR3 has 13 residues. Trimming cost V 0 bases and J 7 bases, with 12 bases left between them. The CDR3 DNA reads TGTGCCTGGAGTGTAACCGGGCTTGTTGAAGCTTTCTTT. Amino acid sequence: CAWSVTGLVEAFF.

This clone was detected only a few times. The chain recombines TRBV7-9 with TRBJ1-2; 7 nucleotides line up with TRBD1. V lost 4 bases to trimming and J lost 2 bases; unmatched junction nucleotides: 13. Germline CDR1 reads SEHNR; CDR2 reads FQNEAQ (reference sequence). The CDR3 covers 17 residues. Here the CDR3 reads CASSSGGYRQGNYGYTF. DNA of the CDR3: TGTGCCAGCAGCTCAGGGGGGTACCGACAGGGAAACTATGGCTACACCTTC.

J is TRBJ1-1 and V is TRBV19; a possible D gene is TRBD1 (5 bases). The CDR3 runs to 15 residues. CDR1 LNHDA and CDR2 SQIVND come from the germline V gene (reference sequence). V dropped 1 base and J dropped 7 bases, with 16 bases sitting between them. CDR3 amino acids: CASSIGGGRMDEAFF. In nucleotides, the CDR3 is TGTGCCAGTAGTATAGGGGGGGGAAGGATGGATGAAGCTTTCTTT.

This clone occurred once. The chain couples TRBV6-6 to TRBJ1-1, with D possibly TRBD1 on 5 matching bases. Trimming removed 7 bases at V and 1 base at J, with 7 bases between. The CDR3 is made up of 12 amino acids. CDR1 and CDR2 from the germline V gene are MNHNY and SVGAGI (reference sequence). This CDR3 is CASTTGNTEAFF. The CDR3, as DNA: TGTGCCAGCACTACAGGGAACACTGAAGCTTTCTTT.

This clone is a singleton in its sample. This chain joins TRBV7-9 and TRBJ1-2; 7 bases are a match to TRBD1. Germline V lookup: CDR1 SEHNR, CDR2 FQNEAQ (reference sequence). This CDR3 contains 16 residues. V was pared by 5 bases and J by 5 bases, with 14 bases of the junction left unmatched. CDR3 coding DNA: TGTGCCAGCAGCCCGAACGGGACAGCGACTCGTTATGGCTACACCTTC. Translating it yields CASSPNGTATRYGYTF.

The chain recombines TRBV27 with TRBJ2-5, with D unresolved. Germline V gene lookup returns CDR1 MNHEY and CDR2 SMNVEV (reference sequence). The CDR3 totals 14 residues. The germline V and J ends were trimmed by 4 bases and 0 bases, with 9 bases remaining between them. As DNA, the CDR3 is TGTGCCAGCAGTTCTCGCGCTTACCAAGAGACCCAGTACTTC. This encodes CASSSRAYQETQYF.

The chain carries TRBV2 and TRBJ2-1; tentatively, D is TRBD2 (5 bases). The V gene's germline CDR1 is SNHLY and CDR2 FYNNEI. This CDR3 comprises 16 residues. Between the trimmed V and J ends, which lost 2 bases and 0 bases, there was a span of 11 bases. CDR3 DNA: TGTGCCAGCAGTGAACAGCGGCTTAACTCCTACAATGAGCAGTTCTTC. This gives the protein CASSEQRLNSYNEQFF.